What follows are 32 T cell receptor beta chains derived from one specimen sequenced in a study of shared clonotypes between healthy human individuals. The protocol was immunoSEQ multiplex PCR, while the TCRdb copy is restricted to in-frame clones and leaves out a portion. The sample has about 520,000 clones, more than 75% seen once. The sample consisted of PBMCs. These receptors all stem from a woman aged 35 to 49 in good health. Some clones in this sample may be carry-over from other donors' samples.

CDR3 sequence (DNA): TGTGCCAGCACCACAGTGGGGGGGACTAGCGGGAGGAACAATGAGCAGTTCTTC. The encoded protein is CASTTVGGTSGRNNEQFF. This chain uses TRBV28 with TRBJ2-1, with 15 positions matching TRBD2. CDR1 MDHEN and CDR2 SYDVKM come from the germline V gene. With V trimmed by 7 bases and J by 5 bases, 12 bases remained unmatched. The CDR3 loop spans 18 amino acids.

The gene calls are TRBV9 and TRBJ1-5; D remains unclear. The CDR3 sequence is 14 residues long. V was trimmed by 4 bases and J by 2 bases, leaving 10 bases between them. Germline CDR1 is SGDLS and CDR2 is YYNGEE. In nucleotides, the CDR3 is TGTGCCAGCAGCCCAGGCTGGGGCAATCAGCCCCAGCATTTT. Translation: CASSPGWGNQPQHF.

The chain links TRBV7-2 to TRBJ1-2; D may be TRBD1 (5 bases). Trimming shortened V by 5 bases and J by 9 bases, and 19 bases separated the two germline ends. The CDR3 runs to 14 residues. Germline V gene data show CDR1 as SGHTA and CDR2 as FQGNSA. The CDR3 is CASSEAVGERSYTF. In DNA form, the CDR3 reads TGTGCCAGCAGCGAGGCGGTGGGGGAAAGGAGCTACACCTTC.

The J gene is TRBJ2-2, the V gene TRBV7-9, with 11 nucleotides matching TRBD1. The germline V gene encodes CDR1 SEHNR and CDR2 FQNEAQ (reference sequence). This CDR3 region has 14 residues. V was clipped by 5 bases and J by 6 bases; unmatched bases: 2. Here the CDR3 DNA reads TGTGCCAGCAGCCAGGGACAGGGGGCCGGGGAGCTGTTTTTT. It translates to CASSQGQGAGELFF.

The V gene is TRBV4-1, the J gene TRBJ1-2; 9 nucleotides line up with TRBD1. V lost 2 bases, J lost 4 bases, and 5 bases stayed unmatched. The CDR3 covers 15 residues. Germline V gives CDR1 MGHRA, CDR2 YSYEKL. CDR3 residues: CASSQLQGARYGYTF. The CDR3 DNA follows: TGCGCCAGCAGCCAACTACAGGGGGCCCGCTATGGCTACACCTTC.

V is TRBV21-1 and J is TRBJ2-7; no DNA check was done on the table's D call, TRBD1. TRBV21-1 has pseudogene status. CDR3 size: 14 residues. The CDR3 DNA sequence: TGTGCCAGCACCCCCCTTGGCCCGTCCTACGAGCAGTACTTC. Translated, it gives CASTPLGPSYEQYF.

The CDR3: CASSLPDSFVQYF. The CDR3 nucleotides read TGTGCCAGCAGCTTGCCTGACAGTTTTGTGCAGTACTTC. This sequence joins TRBV5-6 and TRBJ2-7; weak D call: TRBD1 (5 bases). This CDR3 region has 13 residues. Per the germline V gene, CDR1 is SGHDT and CDR2 is YYEEEE. Between the trimmed V and J ends, which lost 1 base and 9 bases, there was a span of 14 bases.

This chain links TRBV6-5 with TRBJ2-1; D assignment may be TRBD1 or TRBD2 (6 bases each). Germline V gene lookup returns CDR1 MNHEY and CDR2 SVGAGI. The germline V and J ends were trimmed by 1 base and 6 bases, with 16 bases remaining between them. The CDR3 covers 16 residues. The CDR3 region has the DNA TGTGCCAGCAGTTACTTCGGGGGCTCCACAGGCAATGAGCAGTTCTTC. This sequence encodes CASSYFGGSTGNEQFF.

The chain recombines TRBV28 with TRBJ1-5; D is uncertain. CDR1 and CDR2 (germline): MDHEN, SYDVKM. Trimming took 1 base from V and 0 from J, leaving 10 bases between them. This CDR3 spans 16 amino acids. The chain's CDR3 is CASSLSGPISNQPQHF. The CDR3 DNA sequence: TGTGCCAGCAGTTTATCCGGTCCTATTAGCAATCAGCCCCAGCATTTT.

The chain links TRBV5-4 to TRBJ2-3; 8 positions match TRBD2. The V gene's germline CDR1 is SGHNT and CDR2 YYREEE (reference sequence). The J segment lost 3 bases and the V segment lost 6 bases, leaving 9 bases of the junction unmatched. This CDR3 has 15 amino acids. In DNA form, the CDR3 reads TGTGCCAGCACCGACCGGAGCGGGAGTACAGATACGCAGTATTTT. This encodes CASTDRSGSTDTQYF.

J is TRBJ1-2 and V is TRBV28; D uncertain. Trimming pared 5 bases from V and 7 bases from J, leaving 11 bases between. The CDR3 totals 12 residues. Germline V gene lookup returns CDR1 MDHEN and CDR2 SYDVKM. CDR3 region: CASSAWGSGYTF. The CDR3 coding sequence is TGTGCCAGCAGTGCCTGGGGTAGTGGCTACACCTTC.

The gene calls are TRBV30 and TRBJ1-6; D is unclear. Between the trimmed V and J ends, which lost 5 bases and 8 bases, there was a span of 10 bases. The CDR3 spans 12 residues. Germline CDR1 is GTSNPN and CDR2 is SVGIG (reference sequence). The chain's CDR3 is CAWGRSDSPLHF. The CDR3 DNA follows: TGTGCCTGGGGACGGTCCGATTCACCCCTCCACTTT.

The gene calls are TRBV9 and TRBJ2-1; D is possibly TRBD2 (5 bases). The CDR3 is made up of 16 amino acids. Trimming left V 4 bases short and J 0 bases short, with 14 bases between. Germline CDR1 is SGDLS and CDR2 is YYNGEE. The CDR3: CASSSGSGTSYNEQFF. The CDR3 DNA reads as TGTGCCAGCAGCTCCGGCAGCGGAACCTCCTACAATGAGCAGTTCTTC.

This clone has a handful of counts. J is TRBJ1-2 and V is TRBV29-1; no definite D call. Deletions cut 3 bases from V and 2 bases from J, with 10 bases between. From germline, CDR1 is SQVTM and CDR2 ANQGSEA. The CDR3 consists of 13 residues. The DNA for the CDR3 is TGCAGCGTTGAGTCCACGAAAAACTATGGCTACACCTTC. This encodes CSVESTKNYGYTF.

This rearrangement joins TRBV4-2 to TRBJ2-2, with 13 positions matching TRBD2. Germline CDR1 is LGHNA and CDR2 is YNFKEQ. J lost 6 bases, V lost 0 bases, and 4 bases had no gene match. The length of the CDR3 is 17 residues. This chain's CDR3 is CASSQEKGLAGAGELFF. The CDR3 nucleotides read TGTGCCAGCAGCCAAGAAAAAGGACTAGCGGGAGCCGGGGAGCTGTTTTTT.

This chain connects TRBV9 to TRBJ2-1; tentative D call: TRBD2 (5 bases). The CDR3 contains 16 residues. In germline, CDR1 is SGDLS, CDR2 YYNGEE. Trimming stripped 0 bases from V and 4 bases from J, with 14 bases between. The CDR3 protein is CASSVEGGGGYNEQFF. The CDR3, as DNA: TGTGCCAGCAGCGTAGAGGGCGGAGGCGGGTACAATGAGCAGTTCTTC.

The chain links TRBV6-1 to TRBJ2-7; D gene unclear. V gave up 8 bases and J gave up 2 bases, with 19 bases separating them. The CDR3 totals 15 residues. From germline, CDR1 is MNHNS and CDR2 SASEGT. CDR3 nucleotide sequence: TGTGCCAGCCGACGAAGAATCGACTGGACCTACGAGCAGTACTTC. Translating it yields CASRRRIDWTYEQYF.

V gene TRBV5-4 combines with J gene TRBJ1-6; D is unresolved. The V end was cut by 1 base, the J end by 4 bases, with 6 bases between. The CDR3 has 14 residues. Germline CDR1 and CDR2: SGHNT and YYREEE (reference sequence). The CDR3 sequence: CASSLNDYNSPLHF. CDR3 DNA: TGTGCCAGCAGCTTGAATGATTATAATTCACCCCTCCACTTT.

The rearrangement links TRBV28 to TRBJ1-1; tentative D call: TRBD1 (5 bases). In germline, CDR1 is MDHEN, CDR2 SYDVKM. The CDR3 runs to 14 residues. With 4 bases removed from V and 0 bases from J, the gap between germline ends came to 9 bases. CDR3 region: CASSSGTVNTEAFF. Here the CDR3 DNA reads TGTGCCAGCAGTTCGGGGACCGTGAACACTGAAGCTTTCTTT.

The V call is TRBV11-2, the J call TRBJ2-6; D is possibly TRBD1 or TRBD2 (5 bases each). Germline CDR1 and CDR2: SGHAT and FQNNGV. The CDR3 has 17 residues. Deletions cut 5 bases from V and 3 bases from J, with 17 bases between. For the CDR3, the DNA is TGTGCCAGCAGCCCCAGGGAAGAGGGTTATGGGGCCAACGTCCTGACTTTC. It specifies CASSPREEGYGANVLTF. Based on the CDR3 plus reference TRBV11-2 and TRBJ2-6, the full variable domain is EAGVAQSPRYKIIEKRQSVAFWCNPISGHATLYWYQQILGQGPKLLIQFQNNGVVDDSQLPKDRFSAERLKGVDSTLKIQPAKLEDSAVYLCASSPREEGYGANVLTFGAGSRLTVL.

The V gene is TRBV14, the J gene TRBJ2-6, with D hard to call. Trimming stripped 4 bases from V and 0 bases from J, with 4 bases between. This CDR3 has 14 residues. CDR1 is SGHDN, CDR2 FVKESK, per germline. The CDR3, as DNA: TGTGCCAGCAGCCCAAGCTCTGGGGCCAACGTCCTGACTTTC. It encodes CASSPSSGANVLTF.

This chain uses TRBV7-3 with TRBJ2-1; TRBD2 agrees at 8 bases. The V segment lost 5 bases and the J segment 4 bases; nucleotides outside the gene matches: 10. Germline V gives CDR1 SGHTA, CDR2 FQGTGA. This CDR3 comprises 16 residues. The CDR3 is CASSPIGGAKYNEQFF. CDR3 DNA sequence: TGTGCCAGCAGCCCAATCGGGGGGGCCAAGTACAATGAGCAGTTCTTC.

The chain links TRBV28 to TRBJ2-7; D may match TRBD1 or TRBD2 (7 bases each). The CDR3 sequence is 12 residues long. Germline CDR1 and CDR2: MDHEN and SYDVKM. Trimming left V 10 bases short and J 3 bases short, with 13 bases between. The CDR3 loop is CAIQGGDYEQYF. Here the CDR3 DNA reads TGTGCCATCCAGGGGGGGGACTACGAGCAGTACTTC. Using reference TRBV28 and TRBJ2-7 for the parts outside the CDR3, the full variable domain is DVKVTQSSRYLVKRTGEKVFLECVQDMDHENMFWYRQDPGLGLRLIYFSYDVKMKEKGDIPEGYSVSREKKERFSLILESASTNQTSMYLCAIQGGDYEQYFGPGTRLTVT.

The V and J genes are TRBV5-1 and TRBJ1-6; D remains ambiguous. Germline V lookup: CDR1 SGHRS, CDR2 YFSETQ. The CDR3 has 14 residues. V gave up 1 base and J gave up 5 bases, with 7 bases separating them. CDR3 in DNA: TGCGCCAGCAGCTTGTATAGTGATAATTCACCCCTCCACTTT. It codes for CASSLYSDNSPLHF.

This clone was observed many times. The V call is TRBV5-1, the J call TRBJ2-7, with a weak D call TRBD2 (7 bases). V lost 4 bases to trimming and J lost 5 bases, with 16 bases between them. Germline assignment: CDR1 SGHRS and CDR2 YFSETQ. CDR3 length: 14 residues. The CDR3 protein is CASSIRGAGNEQYF. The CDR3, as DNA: TGCGCCAGCAGCATCCGGGGGGCAGGGAACGAGCAGTACTTC.

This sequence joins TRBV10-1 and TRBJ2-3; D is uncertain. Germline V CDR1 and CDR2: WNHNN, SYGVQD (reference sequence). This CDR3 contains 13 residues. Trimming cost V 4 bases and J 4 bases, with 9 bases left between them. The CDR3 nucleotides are TGCGCCAGCAGTGTCCCAGGCGCAGATACGCAGTATTTT. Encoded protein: CASSVPGADTQYF.

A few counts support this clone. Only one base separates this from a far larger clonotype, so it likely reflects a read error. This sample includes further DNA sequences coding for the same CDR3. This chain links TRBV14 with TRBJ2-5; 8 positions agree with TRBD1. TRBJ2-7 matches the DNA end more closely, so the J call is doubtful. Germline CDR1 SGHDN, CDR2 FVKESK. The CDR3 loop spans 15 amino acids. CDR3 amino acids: CASSLDRGSSYEQYF. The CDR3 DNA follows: TGTGCCAGCAGCCTAGACAGGGGAAGCTCCTACGAGCAGTACTTC.

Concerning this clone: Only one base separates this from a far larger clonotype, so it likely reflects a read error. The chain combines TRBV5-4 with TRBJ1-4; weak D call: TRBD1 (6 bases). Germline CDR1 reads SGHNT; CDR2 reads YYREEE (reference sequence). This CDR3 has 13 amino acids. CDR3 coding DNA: TGTGCCAGCAGAGGGGGGGAGAATGAAAAACTGCTTTTT. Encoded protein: CASRGGENEKLLF.

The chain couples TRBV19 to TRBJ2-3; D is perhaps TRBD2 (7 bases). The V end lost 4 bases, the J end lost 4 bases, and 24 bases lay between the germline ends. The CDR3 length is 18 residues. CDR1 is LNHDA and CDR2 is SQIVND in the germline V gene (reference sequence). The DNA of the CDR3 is TGTGCCAGTAGTACCCACCGAAGGGGGGAGGGCCTTCCAGATACGCAGTATTTT. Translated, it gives CASSTHRRGEGLPDTQYF. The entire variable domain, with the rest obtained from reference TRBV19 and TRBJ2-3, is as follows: DGGITQSPKYLFRKEGQNVTLSCEQNLNHDAMYWYRQDPGQGLRLIYYSQIVNDFQKGDIAEGYSVSREKKESFPLTVTSAQKNPTAFYLCASSTHRRGEGLPDTQYFGPGTRLTVL.

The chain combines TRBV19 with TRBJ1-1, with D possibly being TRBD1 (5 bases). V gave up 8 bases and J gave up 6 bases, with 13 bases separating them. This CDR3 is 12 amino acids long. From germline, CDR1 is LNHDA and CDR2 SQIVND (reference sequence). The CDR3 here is CASWGGAAEAFF. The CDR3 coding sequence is TGTGCCAGTTGGGGAGGGGCCGCTGAAGCTTTCTTT.

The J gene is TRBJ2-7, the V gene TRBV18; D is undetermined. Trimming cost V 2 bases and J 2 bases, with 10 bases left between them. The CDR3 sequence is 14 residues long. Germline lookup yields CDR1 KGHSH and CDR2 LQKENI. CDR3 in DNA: TGTGCCAGCTCACCATCGACGGGTACCTACGAGCAGTACTTC. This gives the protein CASSPSTGTYEQYF.

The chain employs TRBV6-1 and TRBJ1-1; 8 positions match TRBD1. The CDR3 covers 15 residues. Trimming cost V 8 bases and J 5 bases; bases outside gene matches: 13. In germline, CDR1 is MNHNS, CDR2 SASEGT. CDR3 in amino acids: CASQPFRTGRTEAFF. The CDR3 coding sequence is TGTGCCAGCCAACCCTTCCGGACAGGGAGGACTGAAGCTTTCTTT.